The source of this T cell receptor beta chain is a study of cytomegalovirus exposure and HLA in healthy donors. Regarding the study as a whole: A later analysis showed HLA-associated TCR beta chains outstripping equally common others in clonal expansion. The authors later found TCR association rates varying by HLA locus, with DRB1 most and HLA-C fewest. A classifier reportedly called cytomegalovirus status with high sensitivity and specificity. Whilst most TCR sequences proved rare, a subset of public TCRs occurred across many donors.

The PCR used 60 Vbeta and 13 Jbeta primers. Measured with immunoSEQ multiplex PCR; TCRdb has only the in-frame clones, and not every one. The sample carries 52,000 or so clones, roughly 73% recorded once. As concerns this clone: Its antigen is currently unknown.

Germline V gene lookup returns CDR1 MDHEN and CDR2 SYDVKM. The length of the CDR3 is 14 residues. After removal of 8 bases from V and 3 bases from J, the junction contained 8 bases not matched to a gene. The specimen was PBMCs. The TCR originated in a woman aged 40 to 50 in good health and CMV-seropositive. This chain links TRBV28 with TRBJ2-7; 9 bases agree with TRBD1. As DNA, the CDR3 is TGTGCCAGCGAGGGGACAGGGTTCGGCTACGAGCAGTACTTC. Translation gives CASEGTGFGYEQYF.